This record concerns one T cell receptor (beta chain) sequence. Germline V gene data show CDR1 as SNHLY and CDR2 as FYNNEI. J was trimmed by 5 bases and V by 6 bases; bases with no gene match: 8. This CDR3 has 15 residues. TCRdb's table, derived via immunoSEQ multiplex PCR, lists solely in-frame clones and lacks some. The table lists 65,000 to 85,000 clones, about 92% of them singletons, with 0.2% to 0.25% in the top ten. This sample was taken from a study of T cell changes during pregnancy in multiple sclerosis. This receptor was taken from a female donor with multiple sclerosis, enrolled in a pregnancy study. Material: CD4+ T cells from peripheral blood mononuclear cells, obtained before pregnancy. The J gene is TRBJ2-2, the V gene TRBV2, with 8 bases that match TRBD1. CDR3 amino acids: CASSGDRGVTGELFF. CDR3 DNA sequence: TGTGCCAGCAGCGGCGACAGGGGAGTTACCGGGGAGCTGTTTTTT.